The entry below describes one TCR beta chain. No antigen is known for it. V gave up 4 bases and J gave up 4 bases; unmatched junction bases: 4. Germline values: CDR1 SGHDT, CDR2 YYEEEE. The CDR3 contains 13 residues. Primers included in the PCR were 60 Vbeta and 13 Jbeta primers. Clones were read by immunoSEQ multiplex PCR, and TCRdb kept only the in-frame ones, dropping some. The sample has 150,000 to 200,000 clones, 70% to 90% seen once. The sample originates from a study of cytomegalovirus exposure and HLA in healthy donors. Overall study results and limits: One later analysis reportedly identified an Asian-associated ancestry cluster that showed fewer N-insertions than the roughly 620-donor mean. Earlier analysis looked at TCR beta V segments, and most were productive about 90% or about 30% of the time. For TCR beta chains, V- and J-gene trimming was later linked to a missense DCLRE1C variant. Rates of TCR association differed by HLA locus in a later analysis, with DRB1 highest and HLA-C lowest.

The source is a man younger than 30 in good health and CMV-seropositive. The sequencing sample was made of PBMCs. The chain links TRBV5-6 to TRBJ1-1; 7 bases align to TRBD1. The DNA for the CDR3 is TGTGCCAGCAGCACAGGGGTTGGCACTGAAGCTTTCTTT. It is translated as CASSTGVGTEAFF.